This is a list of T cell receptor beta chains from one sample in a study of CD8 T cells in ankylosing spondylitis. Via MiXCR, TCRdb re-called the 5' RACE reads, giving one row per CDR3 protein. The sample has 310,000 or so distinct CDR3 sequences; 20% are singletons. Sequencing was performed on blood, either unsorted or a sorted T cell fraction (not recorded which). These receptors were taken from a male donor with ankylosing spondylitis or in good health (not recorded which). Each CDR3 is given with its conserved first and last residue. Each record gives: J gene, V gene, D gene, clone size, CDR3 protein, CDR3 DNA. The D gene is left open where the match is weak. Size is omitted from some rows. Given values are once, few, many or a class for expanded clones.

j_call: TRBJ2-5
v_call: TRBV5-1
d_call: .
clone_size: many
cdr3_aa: CASSLGAEETQYF
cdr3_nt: TGCGCCAGCAGCTTGGGCGCGGAGGAGACCCAGTACTTC

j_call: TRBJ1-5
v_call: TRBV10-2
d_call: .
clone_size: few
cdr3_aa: CASNTGRSGDQPQHF
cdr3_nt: TGCGCCAGCAATACAGGGCGAAGTGGGGATCAGCCCCAGCATTTT

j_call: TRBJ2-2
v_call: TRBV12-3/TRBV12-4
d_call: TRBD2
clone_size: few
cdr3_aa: CAIRMGIAGGGTGELFF
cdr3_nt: TGTGCCATCCGCATGGGGATAGCGGGAGGAGGCACCGGGGAGCTGTTTTTT

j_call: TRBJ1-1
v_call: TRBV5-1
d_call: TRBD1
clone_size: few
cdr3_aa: CASSLGQGADEAFF
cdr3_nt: TGCGCCAGCAGCTTGGGGCAGGGGGCCGATGAAGCTTTCTTT

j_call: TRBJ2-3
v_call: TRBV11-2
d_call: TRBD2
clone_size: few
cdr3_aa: CASSGWTSGGVSTSTDTQYF
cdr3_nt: TGTGCCAGCAGCGGTTGGACTAGCGGGGGGGTATCTACTAGCACAGATACGCAGTATTTT

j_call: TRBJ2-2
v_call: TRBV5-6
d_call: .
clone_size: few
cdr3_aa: CASSFGNTGELFF
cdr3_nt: TGTGCCAGCAGCTTTGGGAACACCGGGGAGCTGTTTTTT

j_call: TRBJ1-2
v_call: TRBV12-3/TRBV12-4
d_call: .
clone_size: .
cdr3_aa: CAINRGYGYTF
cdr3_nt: TGTGCCATCAATAGGGGGTATGGCTACACCTTC

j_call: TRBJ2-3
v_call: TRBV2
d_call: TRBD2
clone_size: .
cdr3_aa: CASSWTSGPSTDTQYF
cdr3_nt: TGTGCCAGCAGCTGGACTAGCGGACCCAGCACAGATACGCAGTATTTT

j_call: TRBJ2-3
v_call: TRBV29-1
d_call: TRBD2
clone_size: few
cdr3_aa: CSVVAGVLDTQYF
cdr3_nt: TGCAGCGTTGTTGCGGGGGTCCTAGATACGCAGTATTTT

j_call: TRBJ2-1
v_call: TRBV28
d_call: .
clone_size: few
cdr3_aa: CASLGVSYNEQFF
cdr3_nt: TGTGCCAGCTTGGGGGTTTCCTACAATGAGCAGTTCTTC

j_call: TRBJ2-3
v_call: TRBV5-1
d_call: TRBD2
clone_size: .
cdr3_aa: CASSPGGLAGIKDTQYF
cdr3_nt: TGCGCCAGCAGCCCCGGGGGACTAGCGGGGATCAAAGATACGCAGTATTTT

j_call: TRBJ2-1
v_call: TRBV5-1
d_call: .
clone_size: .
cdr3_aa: CASNVNNEQFF
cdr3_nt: TGCGCCAGCAACGTGAACAATGAGCAGTTCTTC

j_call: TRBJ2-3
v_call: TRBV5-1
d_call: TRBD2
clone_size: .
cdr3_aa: CASSASSGSTDTQYF
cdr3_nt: TGCGCCAGCAGCGCTTCTAGCGGGAGCACAGATACGCAGTATTTT

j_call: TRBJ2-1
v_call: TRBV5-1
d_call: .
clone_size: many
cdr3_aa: CASSLPRDSGNEQFF
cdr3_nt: TGCGCCAGCAGCTTGCCCCGGGACAGCGGGAATGAGCAGTTCTTC

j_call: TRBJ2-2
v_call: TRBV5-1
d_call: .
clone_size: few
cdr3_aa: CASSLGTAPNTGELFF
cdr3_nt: TGCGCCAGCAGCTTGGGGACAGCGCCTAACACCGGGGAGCTGTTTTTT

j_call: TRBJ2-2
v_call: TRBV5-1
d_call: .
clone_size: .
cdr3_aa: CASSADNLDTGELFF
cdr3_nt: TGCGCCAGCAGCGCGGACAATCTGGACACCGGGGAGCTGTTTTTT

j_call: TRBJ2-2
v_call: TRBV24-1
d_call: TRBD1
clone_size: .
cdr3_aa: CATSDLGTANTGELFF
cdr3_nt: TGTGCCACCAGTGATTTAGGGACAGCGAACACCGGGGAGCTGTTTTTT

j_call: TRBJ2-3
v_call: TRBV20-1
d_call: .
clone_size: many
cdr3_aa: CSARGVTDTQYF
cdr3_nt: TGCAGTGCTAGAGGCGTCACAGATACGCAGTATTTT

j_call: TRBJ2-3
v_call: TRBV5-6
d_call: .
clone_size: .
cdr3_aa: CASSLGQSPTDTQYF
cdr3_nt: TGTGCCAGCAGCTTGGGGCAGTCCCCCACAGATACGCAGTATTTT

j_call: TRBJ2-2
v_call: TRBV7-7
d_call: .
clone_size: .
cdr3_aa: CASSLGPQGLGTGELFF
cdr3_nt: TGTGCCAGCAGCCTAGGTCCCCAGGGTTTGGGGACTGGGGAGCTGTTTTTT

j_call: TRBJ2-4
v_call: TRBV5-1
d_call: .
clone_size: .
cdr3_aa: CASSVGQRQGPGDIQYF
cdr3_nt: TGCGCCAGCAGCGTTGGGCAGAGACAGGGCCCGGGGGACATTCAGTACTTC

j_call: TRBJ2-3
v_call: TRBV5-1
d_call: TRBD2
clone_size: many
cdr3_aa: CASSERLAGGTDTQYF
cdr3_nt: TGCGCCAGCAGCGAACGCCTAGCGGGGGGCACAGATACGCAGTATTTT

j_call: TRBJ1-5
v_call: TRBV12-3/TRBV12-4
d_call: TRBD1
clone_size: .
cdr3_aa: CASSSHRGRQPQHF
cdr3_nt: TGTGCCAGCAGTTCCCACAGGGGGCGTCAGCCCCAGCATTTT

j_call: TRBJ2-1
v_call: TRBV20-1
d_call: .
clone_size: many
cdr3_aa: CSARPGVGEQFF
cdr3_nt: TGCAGTGCTCGGCCGGGGGTTGGGGAGCAGTTCTTC

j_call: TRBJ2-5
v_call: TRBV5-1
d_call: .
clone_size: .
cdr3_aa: CASSLAGDNRETQYF
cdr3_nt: TGCGCCAGCAGCTTGGCCGGTGACAATCGAGAGACCCAGTACTTC

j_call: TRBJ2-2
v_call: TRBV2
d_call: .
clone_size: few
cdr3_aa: CASSITGTGELFF
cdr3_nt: TGTGCCAGCAGTATTACTGGAACCGGGGAGCTGTTTTTT

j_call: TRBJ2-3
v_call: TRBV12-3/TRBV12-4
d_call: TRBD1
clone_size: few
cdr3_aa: CASSYRGNTDTQYF
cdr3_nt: TGTGCCAGCAGCTACAGGGGGAACACAGATACGCAGTATTTT

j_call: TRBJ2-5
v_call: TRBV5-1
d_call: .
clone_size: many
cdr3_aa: CASSLVQPEETQYF
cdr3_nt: TGCGCCAGCAGCTTGGTTCAGCCGGAAGAGACCCAGTACTTC

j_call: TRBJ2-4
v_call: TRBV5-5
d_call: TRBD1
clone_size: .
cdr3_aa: CASSSGTGGALAKNIQYF
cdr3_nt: TGTGCCAGCAGCTCCGGGACAGGGGGAGCCCTAGCCAAAAACATTCAGTACTTC

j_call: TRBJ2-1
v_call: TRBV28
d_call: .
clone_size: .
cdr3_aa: CASSLFKGEQFF
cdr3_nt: TGTGCCAGCAGTTTATTCAAGGGAGAGCAGTTCTTC

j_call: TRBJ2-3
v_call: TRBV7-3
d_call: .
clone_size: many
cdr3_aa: CASSLRSSDTQYF
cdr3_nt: TGTGCCAGCAGCTTAAGGAGTTCTGATACGCAGTATTTT

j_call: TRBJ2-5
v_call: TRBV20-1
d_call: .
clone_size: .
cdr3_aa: CSARVSRRYQETQYF
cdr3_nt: TGCAGTGCTAGAGTTTCACGACGGTACCAAGAGACCCAGTACTTC

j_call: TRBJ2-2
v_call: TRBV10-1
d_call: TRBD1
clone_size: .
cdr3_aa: CASREQGATGELFF
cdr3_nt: TGCGCCAGCAGAGAGCAGGGGGCAACCGGGGAGCTGTTTTTT

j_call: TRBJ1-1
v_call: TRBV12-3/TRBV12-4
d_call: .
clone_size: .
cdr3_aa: CASSFDGTGNTEAFF
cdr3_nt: TGTGCCAGCAGTTTTGACGGGACGGGGAACACTGAAGCTTTCTTT

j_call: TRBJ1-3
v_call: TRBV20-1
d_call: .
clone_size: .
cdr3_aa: CSARHPNENTIYF
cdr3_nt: TGCAGTGCTAGACACCCTAATGAAAACACCATATATTTT

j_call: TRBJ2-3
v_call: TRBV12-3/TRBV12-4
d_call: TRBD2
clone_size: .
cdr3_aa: CASSLIAGLSTDTQYF
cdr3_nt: TGTGCCAGCAGTTTAATAGCGGGGCTGAGCACAGATACGCAGTATTTT

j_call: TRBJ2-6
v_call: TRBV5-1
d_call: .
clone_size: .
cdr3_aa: CASSPGSRSGANVLTF
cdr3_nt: TGCGCCAGCAGTCCCGGCTCCCGCTCTGGGGCCAACGTCCTGACTTTC

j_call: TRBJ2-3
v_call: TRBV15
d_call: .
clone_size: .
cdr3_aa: CATSRVLSTDTQYF
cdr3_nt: TGTGCCACCAGCAGAGTCTTGAGCACAGATACGCAGTATTTT

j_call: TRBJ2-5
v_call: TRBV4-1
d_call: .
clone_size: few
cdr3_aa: CASSQVYSYQETQYF
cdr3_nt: TGCGCCAGCAGCCAAGTATACTCATACCAAGAGACCCAGTACTTC

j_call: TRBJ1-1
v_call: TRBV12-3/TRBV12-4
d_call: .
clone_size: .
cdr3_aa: CASRLGGDTEAFF
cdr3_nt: TGTGCCAGCAGACTGGGAGGGGACACTGAAGCTTTCTTT

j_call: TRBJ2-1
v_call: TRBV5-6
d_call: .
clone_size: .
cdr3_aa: CATGRQVEGNEQFF
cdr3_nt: TGTGCCACCGGAAGGCAGGTAGAAGGCAATGAGCAGTTCTTC

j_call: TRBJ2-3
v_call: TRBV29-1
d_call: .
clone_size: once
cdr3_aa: CSAPHDKTPNTDTQYF
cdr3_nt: TGCAGTGCTCCCCACGACAAGACGCCGAACACAGATACGCAGTATTTT

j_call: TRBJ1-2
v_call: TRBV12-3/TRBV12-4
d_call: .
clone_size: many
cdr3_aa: CASSLEYNYGYTF
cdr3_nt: TGTGCCAGCAGTTTGGAGTATAACTATGGCTACACCTTC

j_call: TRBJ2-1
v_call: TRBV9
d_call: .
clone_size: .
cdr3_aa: CASSEEGLKEQFF
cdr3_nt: TGTGCCAGCAGCGAGGAGGGGTTGAAGGAGCAGTTCTTC

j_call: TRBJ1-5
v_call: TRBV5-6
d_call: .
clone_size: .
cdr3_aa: CASSLTMGGPYSNQPQHF
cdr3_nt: TGTGCCAGCAGCTTAACTATGGGGGGCCCCTATAGCAATCAGCCCCAGCATTTT

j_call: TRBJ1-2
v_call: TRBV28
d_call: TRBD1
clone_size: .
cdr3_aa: CASSFGDRLNYGYTF
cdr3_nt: TGTGCCAGCAGTTTCGGGGACAGATTAAACTATGGCTACACCTTC

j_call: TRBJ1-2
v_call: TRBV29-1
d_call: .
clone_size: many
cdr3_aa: CSVVAGLYGYTF
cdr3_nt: TGCAGCGTTGTAGCCGGTTTGTATGGCTACACCTTC

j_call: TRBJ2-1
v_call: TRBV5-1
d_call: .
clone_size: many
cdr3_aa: CASSPSTGNEQFF
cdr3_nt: TGCGCCAGCAGCCCTTCAACCGGGAATGAGCAGTTCTTC

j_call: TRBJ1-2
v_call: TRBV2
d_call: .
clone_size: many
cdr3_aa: CASMVRTANYGYTF
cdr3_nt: TGTGCCAGCATGGTCCGGACAGCTAATTATGGCTACACCTTC

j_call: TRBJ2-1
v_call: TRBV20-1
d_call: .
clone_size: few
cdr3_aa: CSARDGRANEQFF
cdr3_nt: TGCAGTGCTAGAGATGGTAGGGCCAATGAGCAGTTCTTC

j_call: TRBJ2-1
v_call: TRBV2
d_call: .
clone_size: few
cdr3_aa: CASSEGKRSSYNEQFF
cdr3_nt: TGTGCCAGCAGTGAAGGGAAACGGAGCTCCTACAATGAGCAGTTCTTC

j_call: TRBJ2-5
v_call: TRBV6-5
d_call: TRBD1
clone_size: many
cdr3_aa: CASSYPGQGKETQYF
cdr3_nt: TGTGCCAGCAGTTACCCGGGACAGGGTAAAGAGACCCAGTACTTC

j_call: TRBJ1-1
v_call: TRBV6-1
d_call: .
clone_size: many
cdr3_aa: CASRGRDLLIYGAAFF
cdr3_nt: TGTGCCAGCAGGGGCCGGGACCTCCTCATCTATGGGGCGGCTTTCTTT

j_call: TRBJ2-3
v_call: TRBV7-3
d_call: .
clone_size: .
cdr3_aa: CASSLRWGNTDTQYF
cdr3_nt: TGTGCCAGCAGCTTAAGATGGGGAAACACAGATACGCAGTATTTT

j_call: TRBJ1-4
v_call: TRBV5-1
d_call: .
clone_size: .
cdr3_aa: CASSLSSRDNEKLFF
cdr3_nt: TGCGCCAGCAGCTTGAGTTCCAGGGATAATGAAAAACTGTTTTTT

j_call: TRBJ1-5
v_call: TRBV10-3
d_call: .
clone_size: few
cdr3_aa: CAISELFHSNQPQHF
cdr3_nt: TGTGCCATCAGTGAGTTGTTTCATAGCAATCAGCCCCAGCATTTT

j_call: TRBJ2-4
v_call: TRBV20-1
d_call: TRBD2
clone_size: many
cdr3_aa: CSARVRTSEDMAKNIQYF
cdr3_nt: TGCAGTGCTAGAGTGAGGACTAGTGAGGACATGGCCAAAAACATTCAGTACTTC

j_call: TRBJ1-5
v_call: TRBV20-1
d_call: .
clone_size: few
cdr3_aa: CSAGRGRNNQPQHF
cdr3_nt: TGCAGTGCTGGCCGAGGACGGAACAATCAGCCCCAGCATTTT

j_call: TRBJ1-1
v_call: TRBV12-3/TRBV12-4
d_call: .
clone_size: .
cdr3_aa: CASRRDRSNTEAFF
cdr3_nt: TGTGCCAGCAGACGAGACAGGTCGAACACTGAAGCTTTCTTT